This T cell receptor (beta chain) was recorded in a study of cytomegalovirus exposure and HLA in healthy donors. Study-wide context: Approximately 180 million T cells yielded approximately 100 million unique TCR beta sequences, as an earlier analysis found. Study observations and caveats: There were a few CMV-associated chains whose specificity for CMV antigens was confirmed in vitro.

On this clone itself: Its target is not known.

CDR1 is SGHDN and CDR2 is FVKESK in the germline V gene. The CDR3 covers 15 residues. With 0 bases clipped from V and 5 bases from J, the junction kept 4 bases outside the gene matches. PCR was performed using 60 Vbeta and 13 Jbeta primers. The protocol was immunoSEQ multiplex PCR, while the TCRdb copy is restricted to in-frame clones and leaves out a portion. The repertoire has under 150,000 clones, about four fifths of them found once; the top ten carry roughly 3.1%. Sequenced sample: PBMCs. This clonotype was sampled from a young man in good health and CMV-seronegative. This chain uses TRBV14 with TRBJ1-2, with 9 bases aligning to TRBD1. CDR3 nucleotides: TGTGCCAGCAGCCAAGAGGGACAGGGCCGGTATGGCTACACCTTC. This translates into CASSQEGQGRYGYTF.